The 18 T cell receptor beta chains listed next were all sequenced from one sample in a study of cytomegalovirus exposure and HLA in healthy donors. PCR employed 60 Vbeta and 13 Jbeta primers. The table came from immunoSEQ multiplex PCR; TCRdb's copy has only in-frame clones and leaves some out. This table has 210,000 or so clones, nearly 80% appearing once. Sequencing was carried out using PBMCs. The receptors derive from a man between 18 and 35 years old in good health and CMV-seronegative.

The chain couples TRBV1 to TRBJ1-2. TRBV1 is a listed pseudogene. The CDR3 contains 11 residues. The CDR3 region is CTSSPDCGYTF. Written as DNA, the CDR3 is TGCACCAGCAGCCCGGACTGTGGCTACACCTTC.

This clone appeared a single time. J is TRBJ2-7 and V is TRBV29-1; D not certain. This CDR3 spans 12 amino acids. The germline V and J ends were trimmed by 1 base and 0 bases, with 4 bases remaining between them. The germline gives CDR1 SQVTM, CDR2 ANQGSEA. The CDR3 is CSVEASSYEQYF. In DNA, the CDR3 is TGCAGCGTTGAAGCGTCCTCCTACGAGCAGTACTTC.

The V call is TRBV28, the J call TRBJ2-7, with 8 bases fitting TRBD1. In germline, CDR1 is MDHEN, CDR2 SYDVKM. CDR3 length equals 15 residues. V dropped 5 bases and J dropped 2; count of bases not matched to a gene: 8. As DNA, the CDR3 is TGTGCCAGCAGTGCTCCGGGACAGGAGACCTACGAGCAGTACTTC. Its translation is CASSAPGQETYEQYF.

This chain uses TRBV7-8 with TRBJ2-1, with TRBD2 identical over 10 bases. Germline-derived CDR1 and CDR2 are SGHVS and FQNEAQ. The V and J ends lost 2 bases and 7 bases, in that order; junction bases with no gene match: 11. This CDR3 is built from 17 residues. Written as DNA, the CDR3 is TGTGCCAGCAGCTTAACTAGCGGGATCCGTGTTGGGAATGAGCAGTTCTTC. It specifies CASSLTSGIRVGNEQFF.

V gene TRBV18 combines with J gene TRBJ1-6, with D perhaps matching TRBD1 (5 bases). Germline CDR1 KGHSH, CDR2 LQKENI. The CDR3 spans 14 residues. Trimming left V 3 bases short and J 8 bases short, with 11 bases between. CDR3 sequence (DNA): TGTGCCAGCTCACCGCAGGGTCTGGATTCACCCCTCCACTTT. This codes for CASSPQGLDSPLHF.

J is TRBJ1-2 and V is TRBV5-1, with 8 bases matching TRBD1. Germline V gene data show CDR1 as SGHRS and CDR2 as YFSETQ. The CDR3 sequence is 14 residues long. The V gene end was trimmed by 0 bases and the J gene end by 6 bases; junction bases not matched to a gene: 4. The CDR3 coding sequence is TGCGCCAGCAGCTTGGGGACAGGGCGCGATGGCTACACCTTC. Its translation: CASSLGTGRDGYTF.

The CDR3 sequence is CASSFWTSGGAPNTGELFF. In nucleotides, the CDR3 is TGTGCCAGCAGCTTCTGGACTAGCGGGGGAGCTCCGAACACCGGGGAGCTGTTTTTT. The J gene is TRBJ2-2, the V gene TRBV11-3, with TRBD2 matching over 13 bases. Germline CDR1 reads SGHNT; CDR2 reads YENEEA. J lost 0 bases, V lost 3 bases, and 7 bases had no gene match. The CDR3 covers 19 residues.

The chain has TRBV2 and TRBJ2-7, with 8 bases identical to TRBD1. Germline assignment: CDR1 SNHLY and CDR2 FYNNEI. This CDR3 region has 13 residues. V lost 4 bases to trimming and J lost 6 bases; unmatched junction nucleotides: 5. As DNA, the CDR3 is TGTGCCAGCAGTGTCACAGGGGGAGCCGAGCAGTACTTC. Its protein is CASSVTGGAEQYF.

About this clone itself: A junction end diverges from the germline sequence, so it may reflect a read error. The genes are TRBV4-1 and TRBJ2-7; D ambiguous. The germline V gene has CDR1 MGHRA and CDR2 YSYEKL. The CDR3 covers 14 residues. The CDR3 DNA follows: TGCGCCAGCAGCGAAGAGAGGTTGGCCTACGAGCAGTACTTC. Its protein product is CASSEERLAYEQYF.

This clone appeared once. The V call is TRBV18, the J call TRBJ2-3; possibly TRBD2 for D (5 bases). This CDR3 spans 15 amino acids. CDR1 is KGHSH and CDR2 is LQKENI in the germline V gene. Trimming left V 3 bases short and J 6 bases short, with 16 bases between. The DNA for the CDR3 is TGTGCCAGCTCACCGACCGAGGGAGTGGTTGATACGCAGTATTTT. Encoded protein: CASSPTEGVVDTQYF.

This chain joins TRBV7-2 and TRBJ2-7, with D perhaps matching TRBD1 (6 bases). The CDR3 extends over 14 amino acids. Germline CDR1 is SGHTA and CDR2 is FQGNSA. Trimming removed 3 bases at V and 4 bases at J, with 13 bases between. The CDR3 region has the DNA TGTGCCAGCAGCTTGGACAGCTCCTATTACGAGCAGTACTTC. As protein: CASSLDSSYYEQYF.

Concerning this clone: Other DNA sequences within the sample encode an identical CDR3. The rearrangement uses TRBV29-1 and TRBJ2-5; 15 nucleotides match TRBD2. Germline V CDR1 and CDR2: SQVTM, ANQGSEA. Losses at the gene ends were 3 bases for V and 4 bases for J; bases not matched to a gene: 6. The CDR3 totals 16 residues. In DNA, the CDR3 is TGCAGCGTTGATGGACTAGCGGGAGGGCGAAGAGAGACCCAGTACTTC. This codes for CSVDGLAGGRRETQYF.

The V gene is TRBV7-2, the J gene TRBJ2-1, with 11 positions matching TRBD2. Germline V CDR1 and CDR2: SGHTA, FQGNSA. V was clipped by 5 bases and J by 6 bases; unmatched bases: 12. CDR3 length equals 17 residues. This CDR3 reads CASSPRGRLAGGNEQFF. The CDR3 nucleotides read TGTGCCAGCAGCCCGAGAGGGCGTCTAGCGGGAGGCAATGAGCAGTTCTTC. Variable domain in full (rest from reference TRBV7-2 and TRBJ2-1): GAGVSQSPSNKVTEKGKDVELRCDPISGHTALYWYRQSLGQGLEFLIYFQGNSAPDKSGLPSDRFSAERTGGSVSTLTIQRTQQEDSAVYLCASSPRGRLAGGNEQFFGPGTRLTVL.

The rearrangement links TRBV6-1 to TRBJ2-7; D is perhaps TRBD2 (5 bases). CDR3 size: 12 residues. Trimming shortened V by 1 base and J by 4 bases, and 5 bases separated the two germline ends. Germline loops: CDR1 MNHNS, CDR2 SASEGT. For the CDR3, the DNA is TGTGCCAGCAGTGAAGGGGAGTACGAGCAGTACTTC. Its protein product is CASSEGEYEQYF.

The V and J genes are TRBV27 and TRBJ1-1; 7 nucleotides line up with TRBD1. The CDR3 runs to 14 residues. Trimming cost V 5 bases and J 1 base; bases outside gene matches: 4. Germline V lookup: CDR1 MNHEY, CDR2 SMNVEV (reference sequence). The DNA of the CDR3 is TGTGCCAGCAGTCCTTGGACAGGGAACACTGAAGCTTTCTTT. Translation: CASSPWTGNTEAFF.

The chain carries TRBV20-1 and TRBJ1-2; 7 bases fit TRBD1. Germline CDR1 is DFQATT and CDR2 is SNEGSKA (reference sequence). The CDR3 loop spans 11 amino acids. V was pared by 6 bases and J by 6 bases, with 4 bases of the junction left unmatched. The CDR3 loop is CSAETGNGYTF. In DNA, the CDR3 is TGCAGTGCCGAGACAGGGAATGGCTACACCTTC.

The V and J genes are TRBV7-2 and TRBJ2-1, with TRBD2 identical over 9 bases. Germline assignment: CDR1 SGHTA and CDR2 FQGNSA. The V and J ends lost 1 base and 1 base, in that order; junction bases with no gene match: 2. The CDR3 contains 16 residues. This chain's CDR3 is CASSLVAGGSYNEQFF. The CDR3 region has the DNA TGTGCCAGCAGCTTAGTGGCGGGAGGGTCCTACAATGAGCAGTTCTTC.

The V call is TRBV9, the J call TRBJ1-6, with 7 bases fitting TRBD1. With 4 bases clipped from V and 5 bases from J, the junction kept 6 bases outside the gene matches. Germline-derived CDR1 and CDR2 are SGDLS and YYNGEE. The CDR3 consists of 15 residues. CDR3 protein: CASSTTTGNNSPLHF. The CDR3 nucleotides read TGTGCCAGCAGCACCACGACAGGGAATAATTCACCCCTCCACTTT.